Here is one T cell receptor beta chain with its context. V gave up 8 bases and J gave up 4 bases, with 6 bases separating them. The CDR3 has 10 residues. Per the germline V gene, CDR1 is MDHEN and CDR2 is SYDVKM. Assay used: immunoSEQ multiplex PCR; TCRdb lists only in-frame clones, some missing. The sample comprises around 220,000 clones, approximately 82% of which are singletons, and 4% to 6% rests with the top ten. This sample was taken from a study of blood T cell repertoires in COVID-19. The clonotype was recovered from a woman of 80 years or more with active or convalescent COVID-19. The chain couples TRBV28 to TRBJ2-7; possibly TRBD2 for D (5 bases). Source material: peripheral blood. CDR3: CASGSYEQYF. Written as DNA, the CDR3 is TGTGCCAGCGGGAGTTACGAGCAGTACTTC.